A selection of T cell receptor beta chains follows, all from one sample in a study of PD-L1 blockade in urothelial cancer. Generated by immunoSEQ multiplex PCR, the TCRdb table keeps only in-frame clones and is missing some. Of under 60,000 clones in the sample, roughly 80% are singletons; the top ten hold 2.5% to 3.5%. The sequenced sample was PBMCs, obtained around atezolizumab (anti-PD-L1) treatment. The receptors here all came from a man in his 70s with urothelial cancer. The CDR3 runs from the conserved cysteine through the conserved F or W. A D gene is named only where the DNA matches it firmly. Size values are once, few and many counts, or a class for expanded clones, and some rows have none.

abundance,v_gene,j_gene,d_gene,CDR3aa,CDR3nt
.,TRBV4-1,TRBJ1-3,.,CASSQVRQLGNTIYF,TGCGCCAGCAGCCAAGTGAGACAGCTAGGAAACACCATATATTTT
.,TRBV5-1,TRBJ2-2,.,CASSLVQTGTGELFF,TGCGCCAGCAGCTTGGTGCAGACGGGCACCGGGGAGCTGTTTTTT
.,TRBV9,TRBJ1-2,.,CASSATLQAANYGYTF,TGTGCCAGCAGCGCCACCTTACAGGCAGCTAACTATGGCTACACCTTC
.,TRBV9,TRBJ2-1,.,CASSVVGGSYNEQFF,TGTGCCAGCAGCGTAGTCGGAGGCTCCTACAATGAGCAGTTCTTC
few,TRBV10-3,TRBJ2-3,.,CAINRGNTQYF,TGTGCCATCAATCGGGGTAATACGCAGTATTTT
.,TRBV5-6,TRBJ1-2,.,CASSLQGIYGYTF,TGTGCCAGCAGCTTGCAGGGGATATATGGCTACACCTTC
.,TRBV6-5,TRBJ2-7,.,CASSYDGSRNEQYF,TGTGCCAGCAGTTATGACGGTTCGAGGAACGAGCAGTACTTC
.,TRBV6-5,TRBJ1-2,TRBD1,CASRRQGEISMGYTF,TGTGCCAGCAGGAGACAGGGGGAAATATCTATGGGCTACACCTTC
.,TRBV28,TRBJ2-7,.,CASSTQRTGEQYF,TGTGCCAGCAGTACGCAGAGAACAGGGGAGCAGTACTTC
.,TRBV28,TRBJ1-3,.,CASSLRGGTGNTIYF,TGTGCCAGCAGTTTAAGAGGAGGGACTGGAAACACCATATATTTT
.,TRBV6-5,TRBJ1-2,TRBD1,CASCTVDRGGYTF,TGTGCCAGCTGCACAGTTGACAGGGGTGGCTACACCTTC
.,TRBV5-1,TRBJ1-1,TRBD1,CASSQQGAETEAFF,TGCGCCAGCAGCCAGCAGGGGGCCGAAACTGAAGCTTTCTTT
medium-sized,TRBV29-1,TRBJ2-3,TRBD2,CSVESGGAPADTQYF,TGCAGCGTTGAATCCGGGGGGGCCCCAGCAGATACGCAGTATTTT
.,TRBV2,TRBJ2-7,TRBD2,CASHSSGSREQYF,TGTGCCAGCCACTCTAGCGGGAGTCGAGAGCAGTACTTC
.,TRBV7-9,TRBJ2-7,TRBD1,CASSRRGTGDLFPYEQYF,TGTGCCAGCAGCCGCCGTGGGACAGGGGACCTATTCCCCTACGAGCAGTACTTC
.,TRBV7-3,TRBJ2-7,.,CASSFGPSSYEQYF,TGTGCCAGCAGCTTTGGGCCGAGCTCCTACGAGCAGTACTTC
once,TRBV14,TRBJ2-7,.,CASSSLTGYEQYF,TGTGCCAGCAGCAGCCTAACCGGTTACGAGCAGTACTTC
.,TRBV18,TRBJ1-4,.,CASSGATTNEKLFF,TGTGCCAGCTCGGGGGCTACAACTAATGAAAAACTGTTTTTT
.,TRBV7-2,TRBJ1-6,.,CASSFFQANNSPLHF,TGTGCCAGCAGCTTTTTTCAAGCCAATAATTCACCCCTCCACTTT
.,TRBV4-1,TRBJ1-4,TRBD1,CASSQGTGGNEKLFF,TGCGCCAGCAGCCAGGGTACAGGGGGGAATGAAAAACTGTTTTTT
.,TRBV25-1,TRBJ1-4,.,CASSEYFGGSNEKLFF,TGTGCCAGCAGTGAATATTTTGGGGGCTCTAATGAAAAACTGTTTTTT
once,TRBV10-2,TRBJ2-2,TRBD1,CASSRYRGFTGELFF,TGCGCCAGCAGTAGGTACAGGGGTTTCACCGGGGAGCTGTTTTTT
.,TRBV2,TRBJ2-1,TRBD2,CASSSLGLAGYNEQFF,TGTGCCAGCAGTTCCTTGGGACTAGCGGGATACAATGAGCAGTTCTTC
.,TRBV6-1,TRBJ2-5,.,CASSWRAEETQYF,TGTGCCAGCTCCTGGAGGGCGGAAGAGACCCAGTACTTC
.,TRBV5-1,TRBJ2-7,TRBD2,CASSWGTSGSGEQYF,TGCGCCAGCAGCTGGGGGACTAGCGGGAGTGGCGAGCAGTACTTC
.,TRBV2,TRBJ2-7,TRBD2,CASSPGGFRYEQYF,TGTGCCAGCAGCCCGGGGGGGTTTCGTTACGAGCAGTACTTC
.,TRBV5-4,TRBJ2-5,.,CASSLRRGAQETQYF,TGTGCCAGCAGCTTGCGGAGGGGTGCCCAAGAGACCCAGTACTTC
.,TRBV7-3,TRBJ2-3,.,CASSLRQSTDTQYF,TGTGCCAGCAGCTTAAGGCAGAGCACAGATACGCAGTATTTT
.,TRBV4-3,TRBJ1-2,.,CASSQDNYNNYGYTF,TGCGCCAGCAGCCAAGATAATTACAATAACTATGGCTACACCTTC
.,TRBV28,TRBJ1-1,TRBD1,CASSLPGTVFMNTEAFF,TGTGCCAGCAGTTTGCCAGGGACAGTTTTCATGAACACTGAAGCTTTCTTT
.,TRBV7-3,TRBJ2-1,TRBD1,CASSLENRGYYNEQFF,TGTGCCAGCAGCTTGGAGAACAGGGGGTACTACAATGAGCAGTTCTTC
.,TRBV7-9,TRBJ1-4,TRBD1,CASSFTTGGVEKLFF,TGTGCCAGCAGCTTTACGACAGGGGGCGTTGAAAAACTGTTTTTT
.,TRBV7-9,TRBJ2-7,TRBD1,CASSSIFRTGGIDEQYF,TGTGCCAGCAGCTCCATCTTTCGAACAGGGGGGATCGACGAGCAGTACTTC
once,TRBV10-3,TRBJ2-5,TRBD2,CAISPRGGQETQYF,TGTGCCATCAGCCCCCGGGGGGGCCAAGAGACCCAGTACTTC
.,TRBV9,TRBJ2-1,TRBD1,CASSVRQGNGGEQFF,TGTGCCAGCAGCGTACGACAGGGGAACGGCGGTGAGCAGTTCTTC
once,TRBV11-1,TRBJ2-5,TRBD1,CASGGRDRGQETQYF,TGTGCCAGCGGCGGTCGGGACAGGGGTCAAGAGACCCAGTACTTC
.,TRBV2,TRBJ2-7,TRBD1,CASLRGQGADEQYF,TGTGCCAGCCTTAGGGGACAGGGGGCCGACGAGCAGTACTTC
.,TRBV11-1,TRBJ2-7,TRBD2,CASSLGLAGVSEQYF,TGTGCCAGCAGCTTAGGACTAGCGGGAGTATCCGAGCAGTACTTC
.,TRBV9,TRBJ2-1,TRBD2,CASSGLSGNSYNEQFF,TGTGCCAGCAGCGGACTTAGCGGGAACTCCTACAATGAGCAGTTCTTC
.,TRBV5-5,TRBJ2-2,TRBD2,CASSYFGGAGGPTGELFF,TGTGCCAGCAGCTATTTTGGGGGAGCGGGGGGGCCTACCGGGGAGCTGTTTTTT
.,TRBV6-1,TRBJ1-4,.,CASSDRFLNEKLFF,TGTGCCAGCAGTGACAGGTTCCTTAATGAAAAACTGTTTTTT
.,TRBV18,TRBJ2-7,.,CASSPESHEQYF,TGTGCCAGCTCACCAGAGTCCCACGAGCAGTACTTC
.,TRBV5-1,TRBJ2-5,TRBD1,CASSLNGQGKMTQYF,TGCGCCAGCAGCTTGAACGGACAGGGAAAGATGACCCAGTACTTC